These 8 T cell receptor beta chains came from one sample sequenced in a study of vaccination effects on CD4 cells after COVID-19. No antigen is known for these receptors. It was after roughly 11 days of culture that CD4+ T cells were isolated. Method: immunoSEQ multiplex PCR; TCRdb's copy keeps in-frame clones and lacks some. The profile shows tens of thousands of clones, more than 60% of them singletons. Sequences were derived from CD4+ T cells from PBMCs cultured without peptide, sampled before COVID-19 vaccination. The receptor source for this set is a human donor who had a prior SARS-CoV-2 infection.

CDR3 in amino acids: CSVKRGNQETQYF. CDR3 nucleotide sequence: TGCAGCGTTAAGCGGGGGAACCAAGAGACCCAGTACTTC. The rearrangement uses TRBV29-1 and TRBJ2-5; 8 nucleotides line up with TRBD2. This CDR3 has 13 residues. With V trimmed by 5 bases and J by 0 bases, 2 bases remained unmatched. Germline V gives CDR1 SQVTM, CDR2 ANQGSEA.

V gene TRBV19 combines with J gene TRBJ1-1, with D uncertain. The germline V gene encodes CDR1 LNHDA and CDR2 SQIVND (reference sequence). The germline V and J ends were trimmed by 7 bases and 7 bases, with 13 bases remaining between them. The CDR3 runs 12 residues. The CDR3 here is CASTPDYGEAFF. CDR3 DNA sequence: TGTGCCAGTACCCCGGACTACGGTGAAGCTTTCTTT.

J is TRBJ2-2 and V is TRBV19; 7 bases align to TRBD2. V shed 6 bases and J 2 bases; nucleotides not matched to a gene: 3. The CDR3 has 14 residues. The V gene's germline CDR1 is LNHDA and CDR2 SQIVND (reference sequence). The CDR3 region is CASRRGSNTGELFF. CDR3 nucleotides: TGTGCCAGTAGGCGGGGGAGCAACACCGGGGAGCTGTTTTTT.

The chain is built from TRBV5-4 and TRBJ2-7; 7 nucleotides line up with TRBD1. Germline CDR1 is SGHNT and CDR2 is YYREEE (reference sequence). The CDR3 runs 15 residues. V was clipped by 3 bases and J by 0 bases; unmatched bases: 6. The CDR3 bases are TGTGCCAGCAGCTGGGAACAGGGGAGCTCCTACGAGCAGTACTTC. Its translation: CASSWEQGSSYEQYF.

The chain recombines TRBV9 with TRBJ2-5; 9 nucleotides line up with TRBD2. Germline CDR1 reads SGDLS; CDR2 reads YYNGEE. V lost 0 bases, J lost 2 bases, and 11 bases stayed unmatched. The CDR3 length is 18 residues. CDR3 DNA: TGTGCCAGCAGCGTAGCTACTTCCACTAGCGGGTCACAAGAGACCCAGTACTTC. It encodes CASSVATSTSGSQETQYF.

CDR3 coding DNA: TGTGCCAGCAGCTTAGGCTACAGCGGGGGGAGAAGAGAGACCCAGTACTTC. It is translated as CASSLGYSGGRRETQYF. This sequence joins TRBV13 and TRBJ2-5; 9 bases are shared with TRBD2. V shed 0 bases and J 4 bases; nucleotides not matched to a gene: 9. The CDR3 extends over 17 amino acids. Germline loops: CDR1 PRHDT, CDR2 FYEKMQ (reference sequence).

The rearrangement joins TRBV5-6 to TRBJ2-1, with a weak D call TRBD1 (5 bases). Per germline, CDR1 SGHDT and CDR2 YYEEEE. CDR3 size: 13 residues. V shed 0 bases and J shed 8 bases, with 9 bases lying between them. The DNA for the CDR3 is TGTGCCAGCAGCTTGGACAGGACGTATGAGCAGTTCTTC. Protein sequence: CASSLDRTYEQFF.

The genes are TRBV13 and TRBJ2-1; D uncertain. Between the trimmed V and J ends, which lost 5 bases and 0 bases, there was a span of 11 bases. The germline gives CDR1 PRHDT, CDR2 FYEKMQ (reference sequence). The length of the CDR3 is 15 residues. CDR3 sequence reads: CASSGHENSYNEQFF. In DNA, the CDR3 is TGTGCCAGCAGCGGTCATGAAAACTCCTACAATGAGCAGTTCTTC.